What follows are 13 T cell receptor beta chains derived from one specimen sequenced in a study of CD8 T cell repertoires and HIV-1 epitope variants. Some clones are missing from TCRdb's copy, which holds only in-frame ones; the method was immunoSEQ multiplex PCR. Counted here are 80,000 to 95,000 clones, 60% to 80% occurring once; the ten biggest clones make up roughly 25%. The source material was uncultured baseline CD8+ T cells from peripheral blood mononuclear cells (PBMCs). The receptor set was obtained from a male donor with HIV.

V gene TRBV19 combines with J gene TRBJ2-5; D unresolved. The CDR3 is 16 residues long. Germline V gives CDR1 LNHDA, CDR2 SQIVND (reference sequence). The V end lost 6 bases, the J end lost 6 bases, and 23 bases lay between the germline ends. The DNA of the CDR3 is TGTGCCAGTAGCCCCCCCGGCTACCCACTTCTCCAGACCCAGTACTTC. Translated, it gives CASSPPGYPLLQTQYF.

With regard to this clone: This likely stems from a read error, as it lies one base from a far larger clone. This specimen includes other DNA sequences encoding the same CDR3. The rearrangement links TRBV9 to TRBJ1-6, with D perhaps matching TRBD1 (5 bases). The CDR3 spans 14 residues. The germline V gene has CDR1 SGDLS and CDR2 YYNGEE. The CDR3 coding sequence is TGTGCCAGCAGCACACAGGCGGCGGATTCGCCCCTCCACTTT. Residues: CASSTQAADSPLHF.

The chain couples TRBV28 to TRBJ2-7; TRBD2 aligns across 9 bases. The CDR3 is 15 amino acids. Trimming removed 8 bases from V and 3 bases from J; junction bases left unmatched: 11. Germline V gene sequence: CDR1 MDHEN, CDR2 SYDVKM. Written as DNA, the CDR3 is TGTGCCAGCGATGCAAGCGGAGCGGGGGGCTACGAGCAGTACTTC. Translation gives CASDASGAGGYEQYF.

The chain employs TRBV5-6 and TRBJ2-1; 8 bases are a match to TRBD2. This CDR3 contains 12 residues. Per the germline V gene, CDR1 is SGHDT and CDR2 is YYEEEE. With V trimmed by 4 bases and J by 8 bases, 2 bases remained unmatched. CDR3 sequence reads: CASSGAGDEQFF. The CDR3 nucleotides read TGTGCCAGCAGCGGAGCGGGAGATGAGCAGTTCTTC.

The CDR3 coding sequence is TGTGCCAGCAGCGTAGCTGCGAGCGACTCCTATGGCTACACCTTC. Translating gives CASSVAASDSYGYTF. The rearrangement links TRBV9 to TRBJ1-2; D ambiguous. V was shortened by 0 bases and J by 4 bases, with 13 bases between the two germline ends. Germline CDR1 SGDLS, CDR2 YYNGEE. The CDR3 runs to 15 residues.

The chain employs TRBV6-6 and TRBJ1-5; 9 nucleotides align to TRBD1. The CDR3 has 16 amino acids. From germline, CDR1 is MNHNY and CDR2 SVGAGI (reference sequence). V lost 4 bases to trimming and J lost 5 bases; unmatched junction nucleotides: 9. DNA of the CDR3: TGTGCCAGCAGTTCCCGGGACAGGGAACAAGATCAGCCCCAGCATTTT. Its protein is CASSSRDREQDQPQHF.

The rearrangement joins TRBV5-1 to TRBJ1-5; 12 bases fit TRBD1. The CDR3 extends over 17 amino acids. V shed 0 bases and J 7 bases; nucleotides not matched to a gene: 8. Germline CDR1 reads SGHRS; CDR2 reads YFSETQ. The DNA for the CDR3 is TGCGCCAGCAGCTTGGGTCATATTGGGACAGGGGGCCAGCCCCAGCATTTT. Its translation: CASSLGHIGTGGQPQHF.

The V gene is TRBV7-2, the J gene TRBJ2-1; 11 bases agree with TRBD2. This CDR3 is 15 amino acids long. Unmatched junction bases numbered 6, after V lost 5 bases and J lost 6 bases. Germline loops: CDR1 SGHTA, CDR2 FQGNSA. CDR3 residues: CASSPTSGSGNEQFF. CDR3 sequence (DNA): TGTGCCAGCAGCCCAACTAGCGGGAGTGGCAATGAGCAGTTCTTC.

The chain is built from TRBV6-5 and TRBJ1-2; D gene uncertain. This CDR3 spans 15 amino acids. From germline, CDR1 is MNHEY and CDR2 SVGAGI. V was pared by 6 bases and J by 4 bases, with 18 bases between. Here the CDR3 reads CASSWTSTGAYGYTF. DNA for the CDR3: TGTGCCAGCAGCTGGACCTCGACCGGAGCCTATGGCTACACCTTC.

Only a few counts were recorded for this clone. This chain joins TRBV23-1 and TRBJ1-2; D call uncertain. TRBV23-1 is an ORF; its function is uncertain. The CDR3 runs 13 residues. The V end was cut by 5 bases, the J end by 5 bases, with 12 bases between. CDR3 in amino acids: CASSKEECYGYTF. The CDR3 DNA follows: TGCGCCAGCAGTAAGGAAGAATGTTATGGCTACACCTTC.

The V call is TRBV5-6, the J call TRBJ2-7; 8 nucleotides align to TRBD2. Germline CDR1 SGHDT, CDR2 YYEEEE. J was trimmed by 3 bases and V by 0 bases; bases with no gene match: 8. CDR3 length equals 16 residues. This CDR3 is CASSLAGSGLGYEQYF. The DNA of the CDR3 is TGTGCCAGCAGCTTGGCCGGGTCGGGACTAGGCTACGAGCAGTACTTC. The full variable domain, completed using reference TRBV5-6 and TRBJ2-7, is DAGVTQSPTHLIKTRGQQVTLRCSPKSGHDTVSWYQQALGQGPQFIFQYYEEEERQRGNFPDRFSGHQFPNYSSELNVNALLLGDSALYLCASSLAGSGLGYEQYFGPGTRLTVT.

The V gene is TRBV5-6, the J gene TRBJ2-7; TRBD1 aligns across 9 bases. V trimming: 3 bases; J trimming: 4 bases; junction bases outside the gene matches: 8. Germline CDR1 and CDR2: SGHDT and YYEEEE. The CDR3 loop spans 15 amino acids. CDR3 amino acids: CASSSWGQGPYEQYF. The DNA of the CDR3 is TGTGCCAGCAGCTCGTGGGGACAGGGACCTTACGAGCAGTACTTC. Filled out from reference TRBV5-6 and TRBJ2-7, the complete variable domain reads DAGVTQSPTHLIKTRGQQVTLRCSPKSGHDTVSWYQQALGQGPQFIFQYYEEEERQRGNFPDRFSGHQFPNYSSELNVNALLLGDSALYLCASSSWGQGPYEQYFGPGTRLTVT.

The chain links TRBV20-1 to TRBJ2-7; D gene ambiguous. The V gene lost 5 bases and the J gene lost 4 bases, with 6 bases spanning the gap. Looked up from germline, CDR1 is DFQATT and CDR2 is SNEGSKA (reference sequence). The CDR3 covers 10 residues. CDR3 in amino acids: CSAYEYEQYF. In DNA, the CDR3 is TGCAGTGCTTACGAGTACGAGCAGTACTTC.